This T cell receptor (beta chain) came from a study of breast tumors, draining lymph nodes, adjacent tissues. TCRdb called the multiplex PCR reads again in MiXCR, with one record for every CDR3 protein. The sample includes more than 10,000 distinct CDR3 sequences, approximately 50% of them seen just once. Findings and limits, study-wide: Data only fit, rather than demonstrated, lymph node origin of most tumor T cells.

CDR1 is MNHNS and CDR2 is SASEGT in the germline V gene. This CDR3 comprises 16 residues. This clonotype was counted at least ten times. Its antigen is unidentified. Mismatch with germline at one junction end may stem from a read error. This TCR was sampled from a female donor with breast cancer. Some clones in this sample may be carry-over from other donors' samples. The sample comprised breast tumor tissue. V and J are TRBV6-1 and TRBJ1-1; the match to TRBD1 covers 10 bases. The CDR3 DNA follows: TGTGCCAGCAGGGCGACAGGGGGCTTGTTGAAGACTGAAGCTTTCTTT. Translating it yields CASRATGGLLKTEAFF.